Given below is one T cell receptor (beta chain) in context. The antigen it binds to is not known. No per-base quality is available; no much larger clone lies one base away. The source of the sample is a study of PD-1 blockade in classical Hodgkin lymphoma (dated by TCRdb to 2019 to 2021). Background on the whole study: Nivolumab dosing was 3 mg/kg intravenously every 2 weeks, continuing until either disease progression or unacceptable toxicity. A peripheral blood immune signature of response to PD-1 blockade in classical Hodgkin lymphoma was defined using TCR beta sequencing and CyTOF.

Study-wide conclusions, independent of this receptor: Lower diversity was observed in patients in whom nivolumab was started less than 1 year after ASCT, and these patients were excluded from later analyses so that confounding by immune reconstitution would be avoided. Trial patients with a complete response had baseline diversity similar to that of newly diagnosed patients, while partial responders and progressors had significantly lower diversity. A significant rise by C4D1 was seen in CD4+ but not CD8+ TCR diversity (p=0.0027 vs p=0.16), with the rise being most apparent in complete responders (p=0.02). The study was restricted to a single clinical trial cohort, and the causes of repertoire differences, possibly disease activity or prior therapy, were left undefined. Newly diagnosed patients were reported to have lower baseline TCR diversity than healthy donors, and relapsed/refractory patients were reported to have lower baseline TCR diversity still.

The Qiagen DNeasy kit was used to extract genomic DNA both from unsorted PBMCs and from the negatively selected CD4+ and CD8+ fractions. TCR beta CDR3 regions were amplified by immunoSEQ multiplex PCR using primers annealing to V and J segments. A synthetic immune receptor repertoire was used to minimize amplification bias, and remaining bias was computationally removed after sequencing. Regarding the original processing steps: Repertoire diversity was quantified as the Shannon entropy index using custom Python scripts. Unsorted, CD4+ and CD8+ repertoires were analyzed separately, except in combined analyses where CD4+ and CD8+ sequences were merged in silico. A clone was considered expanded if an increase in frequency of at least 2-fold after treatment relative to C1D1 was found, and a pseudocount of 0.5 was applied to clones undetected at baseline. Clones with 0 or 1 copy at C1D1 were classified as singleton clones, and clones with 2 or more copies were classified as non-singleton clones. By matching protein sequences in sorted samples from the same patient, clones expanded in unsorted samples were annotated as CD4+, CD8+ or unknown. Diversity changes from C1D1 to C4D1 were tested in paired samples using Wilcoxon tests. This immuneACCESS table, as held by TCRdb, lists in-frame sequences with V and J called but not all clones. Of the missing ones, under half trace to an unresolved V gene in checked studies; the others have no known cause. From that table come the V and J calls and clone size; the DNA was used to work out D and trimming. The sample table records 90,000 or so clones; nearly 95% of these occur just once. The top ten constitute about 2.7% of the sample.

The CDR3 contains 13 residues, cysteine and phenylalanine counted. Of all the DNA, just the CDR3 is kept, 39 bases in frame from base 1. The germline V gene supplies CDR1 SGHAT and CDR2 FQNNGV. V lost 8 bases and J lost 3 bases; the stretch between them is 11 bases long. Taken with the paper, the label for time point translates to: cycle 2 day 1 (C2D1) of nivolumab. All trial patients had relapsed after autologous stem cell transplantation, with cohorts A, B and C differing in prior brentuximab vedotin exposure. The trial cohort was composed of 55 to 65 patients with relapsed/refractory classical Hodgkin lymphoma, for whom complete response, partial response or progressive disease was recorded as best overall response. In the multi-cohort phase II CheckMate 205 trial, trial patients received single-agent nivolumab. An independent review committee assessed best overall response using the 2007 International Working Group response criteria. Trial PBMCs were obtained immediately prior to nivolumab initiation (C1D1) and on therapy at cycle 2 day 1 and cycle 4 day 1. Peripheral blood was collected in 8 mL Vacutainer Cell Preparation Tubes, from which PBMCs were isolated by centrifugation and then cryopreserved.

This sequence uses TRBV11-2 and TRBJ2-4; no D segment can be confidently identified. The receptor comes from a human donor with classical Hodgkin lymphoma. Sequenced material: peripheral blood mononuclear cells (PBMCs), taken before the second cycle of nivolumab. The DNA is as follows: TGTGCCAGCCGTGATTCGGGCAAAAACATTCAGTACTTC. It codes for CASRDSGKNIQYF. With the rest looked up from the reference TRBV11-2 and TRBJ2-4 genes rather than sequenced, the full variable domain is EAGVAQSPRYKIIEKRQSVAFWCNPISGHATLYWYQQILGQGPKLLIQFQNNGVVDDSQLPKDRFSAERLKGVDSTLKIQPAKLEDSAVYLCASRDSGKNIQYFGAGTRLSVL.